The rows below give T cell receptor beta chains drawn from one sample of a study of beta chain features in type 1 diabetes. Sequencing used immunoSEQ multiplex PCR; TCRdb keeps in-frame clones, though not all of them. The sample shows 130,000 to 150,000 clones, about 7% of them seen only once. Sequences were obtained from central memory CD4+ T cells from blood. These TCRs come from a woman aged 25 to 45 in good health. CDR3s include the opening cysteine and the closing phenylalanine or tryptophan. A D gene is named only where the DNA matches it firmly. Clone size is not always given. Where it is, it says once, few, many or a class for expanded clones.

clone_size j_call cdr3_length d_call v_call cdr3_nt cdr3_aa
many TRBJ2-7 13 TRBD2 TRBV7-9 TGTGCCAGCAGCCTCCAAGCGGGAGGCGAGCAGTACTTC CASSLQAGGEQYF
few TRBJ2-7 14 NA TRBV28 TGTGCCAGCATCAAATCAGTGGGAGGCCGCGAGCAGTACTTC CASIKSVGGREQYF
NA TRBJ1-5 16 NA TRBV7-2 TGTGCCAGCAGCCGCGGTGGCAGCTATAGCAATCAGCCCCAGCATTTT CASSRGGSYSNQPQHF
few TRBJ2-7 15 TRBD1 TRBV7-2 TGTGCCAGCAGCTTAGGGGGACAGGGTTTGTACGAGCAGTACTTC CASSLGGQGLYEQYF
NA TRBJ1-5 13 NA TRBV7-3 TGTGCCAGCAGCTTAACGTCGAATCAGCCCCAGCATTTT CASSLTSNQPQHF
many TRBJ2-7 12 NA TRBV9 TGTGCCAGCAGCTCCAGTGGGAGCGAGCAGTACTTC CASSSSGSEQYF
few TRBJ2-7 14 NA TRBV7-2 TGTGCCAGCAGCTTAGCTAGCTTTTCCCACGAGCAGTACTTC CASSLASFSHEQYF
many TRBJ2-7 14 NA TRBV28 TGTGCCAGCAGTTTTTCCGCGCCCCCCTACGAGCAGTACTTC CASSFSAPPYEQYF
few TRBJ1-1 13 TRBD1 TRBV6-6 TGTGCCAGCAGGCAGGGGGCCGAGACTGAAGCTTTCTTT CASRQGAETEAFF
NA TRBJ2-3 14 TRBD2 TRBV29-1 TGCAGCGTTTGGACTAGCGGGAGTCGAGATACGCAGTATTTT CSVWTSGSRDTQYF
NA TRBJ2-7 15 TRBD2 TRBV7-8 TGTGCCAGCTCGGCTCTAGCGGTGAGCTCCTACGAGCAGTACTTC CASSALAVSSYEQYF
few TRBJ2-7 14 NA TRBV19 TGTGCCAGTAGTATGATCATACAGGGAAGCGAGCAGTACTTC CASSMIIQGSEQYF
few TRBJ2-5 15 NA TRBV5-1 TGCGCCAGCAGCTTGGCTGACAGTTCCGGAGAGACCCAGTACTTC CASSLADSSGETQYF
few TRBJ1-4 17 NA TRBV18 TGTGCCAGCTCACCGTCGAGGGGGAGTTCTGATAATGAAAAACTGTTTTTT CASSPSRGSSDNEKLFF
many TRBJ2-3 14 TRBD2 TRBV7-2 TGTGCCAGCAACAAACGGACTAGCGGGAGTCCGCAGTATTTT CASNKRTSGSPQYF
few TRBJ1-2 14 NA TRBV7-9 TGTGCCAGCAGCCATGACACCGCCCCCTATGGCTACACCTTC CASSHDTAPYGYTF
once TRBJ1-2 13 TRBD1 TRBV7-2 TGTGCCGGCAGCCCGGGACAGGGGTGGGGCTACACCTTC CAGSPGQGWGYTF
few TRBJ2-1 15 TRBD2 TRBV10-3 TGTGCCATCAGTGAAGGGGCGGGAGGGAAAAATGAGCAGTTCTTC CAISEGAGGKNEQFF
NA TRBJ2-1 19 TRBD2 TRBV7-3 TGTGCCAGCAGCCCGCAGACTAGCGGGAGGGCCGGATCCTACAATGAGCAGTTCTTC CASSPQTSGRAGSYNEQFF
many TRBJ2-1 16 NA TRBV19 TGTGCCAGTAGTATCCGCTCCCGTCGACTTAACAATGAGCAGTTCTTC CASSIRSRRLNNEQFF
NA TRBJ2-6 18 TRBD1 TRBV5-1 TGCGCCAGCAGCTTAATTGGACAGGGGGCGACTGGGGCCAACGTCCTGACTTTC CASSLIGQGATGANVLTF
NA TRBJ1-1 15 NA TRBV6-6 TGTGCCAGCAGTTATAGGCGCAGGGGAGAGGCTGAAGCTTTCTTT CASSYRRRGEAEAFF
few TRBJ2-1 19 TRBD2 TRBV7-3 TGTGCCAGCAGCTTAACTGGGGGCTCCCGGACTAGCGGGATCTACGAGCAGTTCTTC CASSLTGGSRTSGIYEQFF
NA TRBJ1-2 14 TRBD1 TRBV10-3 TGTGCCACCACCTTGGGACAGACAGACTATGGCTACACCTTC CATTLGQTDYGYTF
NA TRBJ1-1 15 NA TRBV15 TGTGCCACCAGCAGAGATGCGGGGAGAAGCACTGAAGCTTTCTTT CATSRDAGRSTEAFF
NA TRBJ2-1 17 TRBD2 TRBV4-1 TGCGCCAGCAGCCAAGCACGGGGAGCGGGAGTCTCAAATGAGCAGTTCTTC CASSQARGAGVSNEQFF
NA TRBJ2-5 17 TRBD2 TRBV4-1 TGCGCCAGCAGCCGAACCGGGACTAGCGGGAGGTCAGAGACCCAGTACTTC CASSRTGTSGRSETQYF
NA TRBJ2-2 16 TRBD2 TRBV28 TGTGCCAGCAGTGCCCCGGGACTAGCGGGAACCGGGGAGCTGTTTTTT CASSAPGLAGTGELFF
many TRBJ2-6 14 NA TRBV6-6 TGTGCCAGCAGTGTGGCAGGGGGGGCCAACGTCCTGACTTTC CASSVAGGANVLTF
many TRBJ2-7 15 NA TRBV4-2 TGTGCCAGCAGCCAAGGACTCGCAGATCCCTACGAGCAGTACTTC CASSQGLADPYEQYF
NA TRBJ2-5 15 TRBD2 TRBV7-2 TGTGCCAGCAGCCTCTCCGGGACTAGCGGGGGTCATCAGTACTTC CASSLSGTSGGHQYF
few TRBJ2-2 16 TRBD2 TRBV5-1 TGCGCCAGCAGCAGCCTAGCGGGAGGCCAAACGGGGGAGCTGTTTTTT CASSSLAGGQTGELFF
NA TRBJ2-2 15 TRBD2 TRBV5-1 TGCGCCAGCAGCTTTAGCGGGGCTAACACCGGGGAGCTGTTTTTT CASSFSGANTGELFF
NA TRBJ1-3 17 TRBD1 TRBV4-2 TGTGCCAGCAGCCGCAAAACAGGGGGCCAAACTGGAAACACCATATATTTT CASSRKTGGQTGNTIYF
NA TRBJ2-1 15 TRBD2 TRBV15 TGTGCCACCAGCAGACGAAGCGGGAGCTACAATGAGCAGTTCTTC CATSRRSGSYNEQFF